This T cell receptor beta chain was sequenced during a study of blood T cell repertoires in COVID-19 (dated by TCRdb to the early 2020s). Some background on the complete study: Samples covering the acute and convalescent phases of COVID-19 were provided by collaborators in the United States, Italy and Spain. The dataset comprised deeply sampled blood TCRbeta repertoires from subjects exposed to, actively infected with, or recovered from COVID-19. A de-identified subject ID, COVID-19 status, age in years and sex were almost always included in the sample metadata. The repertoires were released in a freely available public database intended as a resource for research on the immune response to SARS-CoV-2. The samples were drawn from two sources: the first 160 participants of the ongoing ImmuneRACE study, and fewer than 1,500 subjects contributed by 6 global collaborators. Where available, HLA class I and class II types were taken from metadata supplied by the sample provider and were not determined by assay-based typing. The material from the prospective study consisted of cDNA or gDNA derived from T cells, B-cell-depleted T cells, or PBMCs.

The investigation overall reported the following: The amount of clinical and demographic metadata varied by source and participant and was provided uncurated.

TCRbeta CDR3 regions were amplified from genomic DNA using the immunoSEQ Assay, a bias-controlled multiplex PCR. Under the source paper's analysis protocol: The number of nucleated cells in each sample was estimated from the amplification of reference gene primers within the assay. To quantify the absolute abundance of each unique TCRbeta CDR3 rearrangement, sequence reads were collapsed and filtered. Productive Simpson clonality was computed per sample as the square root of Simpson's diversity index over productive rearrangements. Sourced from immuneACCESS, this table was stored by TCRdb with only in-frame sequences that have V and J called. A share of the clones is absent; for the studies checked, an unresolved V gene accounts for under half, and the remainder has no known explanation. Clonal size and the V and J genes are those of that table, whereas D and trimming came from the DNA. The table for this sample lists 73,000 or so clones; 75% to 90% of them were counted only once. Of the sample, roughly 8.8% is held by the ten largest clones.

Comments on this clone: Which antigen it targets is not known. No base quality values were provided; no much bigger clone lies one nucleotide off.

Reading the germline V gene gives CDR1 SGHTA and CDR2 FQGNSA. Spanning cysteine to phenylalanine, the CDR3 consists of 16 amino acids. Of all the DNA, just the CDR3 is kept, 48 bases in frame from base 1. V loses 4 bases at its end and J loses 3 bases; junction bases beyond the gene matches: 8. Collaborating institutions collected whole blood in K2EDTA tubes following their own protocols. For TCRbeta analysis, collaborators shipped samples as frozen whole blood, isolated PBMCs, or DNA extracted from either of those sample types. Sequenced material: peripheral blood. Recombination connected TRBV7-2 to TRBJ2-7; 11 nucleotides in the junction match TRBD2. The receptor was derived from a man aged 25-45 years with acute or convalescent COVID-19. The DNA sequence is TGTGCCAGCAGCTCGCGACTAGCGGGGCCCGTCTACGAGCAGTACTTC. Its translation reads: CASSSRLAGPVYEQYF. The full variable domain, with segments outside the CDR3 supplied by the reference TRBV7-2 and TRBJ2-7 proteins, appears as GAGVSQSPSNKVTEKGKDVELRCDPISGHTALYWYRQSLGQGLEFLIYFQGNSAPDKSGLPSDRFSAERTGGSVSTLTIQRTQQEDSAVYLCASSSRLAGPVYEQYFGPGTRLTVT.